This T cell receptor (beta chain) is drawn from a study of CD8 T cells in Susac syndrome. A note on this clonotype: Its antigen remains unidentified.

CD8+ and CD4+ T cells taken from blood had their TCR beta sequenced. The multiple sclerosis controls were treatment-naive patients affected by stable or active relapsing-remitting disease. Germline loops: CDR1 KGHSH, CDR2 LQKENI. J was trimmed by 0 bases and V by 4 bases; bases with no gene match: 4. CDR3 length: 16 amino acids. Study-level points and caveats: The authors acknowledged that the study's TCR sequencing and HLA analysis involved relatively few individuals.

With random hexamers, reverse transcription was performed on roughly 0.45 to 1 ug of RNA. Via MiXCR, TCRdb re-called the immunoSEQ multiplex PCR reads, giving one row per CDR3 protein. The table shows about 210,000 distinct CDR3 sequences, with 95% occurring only once. This chain joins TRBV18 and TRBJ2-1, with 9 positions matching TRBD1. The specimen sequenced was CD4+ T cells from PBMCs. The sequence derives from a human donor with multiple sclerosis. This CDR3 is CASSHRDRVSYNEQFF. The CDR3 nucleotides read TGTGCCAGCTCACATAGGGACAGGGTCTCCTACAATGAGCAGTTCTTC.